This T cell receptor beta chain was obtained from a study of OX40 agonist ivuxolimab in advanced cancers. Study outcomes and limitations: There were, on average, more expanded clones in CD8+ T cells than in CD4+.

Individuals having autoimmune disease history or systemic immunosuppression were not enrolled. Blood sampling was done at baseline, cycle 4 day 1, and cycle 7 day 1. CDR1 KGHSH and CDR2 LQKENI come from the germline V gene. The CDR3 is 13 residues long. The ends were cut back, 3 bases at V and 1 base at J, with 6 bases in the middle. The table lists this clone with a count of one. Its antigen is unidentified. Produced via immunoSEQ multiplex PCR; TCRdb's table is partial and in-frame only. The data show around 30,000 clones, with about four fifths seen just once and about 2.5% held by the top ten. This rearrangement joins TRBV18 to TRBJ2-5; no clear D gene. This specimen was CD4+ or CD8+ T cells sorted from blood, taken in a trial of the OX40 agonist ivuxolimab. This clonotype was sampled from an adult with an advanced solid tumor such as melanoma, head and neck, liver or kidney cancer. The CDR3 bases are TGTGCCAGCTCACCTAAACCCCAAGAGACCCAGTACTTC. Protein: CASSPKPQETQYF.